Included here is one TCR beta chain sequence, with context. The antigen is unknown. Just one base apart from a much larger clone, this may be a read error. For the second PCR, which ran for roughly 7 to 11 cycles, a sample-barcoded 5' primer and a J-beta primer mix were used. TCRdb processed the 5' RACE reads anew with MiXCR; each CDR3 protein has one entry. Of approximately 600,000 distinct CDR3 sequences in the sample, 45% to 65% were seen once. The CDR3 totals 15 residues. Germline lookup yields CDR1 SGHAT and CDR2 FQNNGV. These data originate in a study of blood T cells in healthy people across ages. Study-level points and caveats: Expanded clonotype shifts may have been confounded, as the donors had an unknown CMV status. Among T cells, TCR beta diversity per million cells dropped roughly linearly as age rose. It was found that TCR beta diversity correlated strongly with the percentage of naive T cells.

This receptor was obtained from a man aged 60 to 69 in good health. Sequenced material: blood. The chain employs TRBV11-2 and TRBJ2-5; 10 bases align to TRBD1. The CDR3 loop is CASSRAGQGKETLYF. For the CDR3, the DNA is TGTGCCAGCAGCCGGGCGGGACAGGGGAAAGAGACCCTGTACTTC.